The source of this T cell receptor (beta chain) is a study of T cell responses to AZD1222 COVID-19 vaccine. About this clone itself: The antigen remains unidentified.

General study points: Recipients of two AZD1222 doses showed rising Spike-specific TCR breadth and depth.

Data came from immunoSEQ multiplex PCR; TCRdb stores just in-frame clones and leaves some out. The sample comprises more than 70,000 clones, approximately 90% of which are singletons, and 3.3% rests with the top ten. The sequence came from an adult who received the AZD1222 COVID-19 vaccine. Sequences were derived from peripheral blood, sampled 28 days after the second AZD1222 dose.

CDR3 region: CASSQRRTQGISTEAFF. The CDR3 DNA follows: TGCGCCAGCAGCCAAAGACGTACACAGGGAATAAGCACTGAAGCTTTCTTT. The V call is TRBV4-1, the J call TRBJ1-1, with TRBD1 as a possible D gene (6 bases). The length of the CDR3 is 17 residues. CDR1 and CDR2 (germline): MGHRA, YSYEKL. The V and J ends lost 2 bases and 4 bases respectively, with 20 bases between them.